The next 7 T cell receptor beta chains were all read from a single sample in a study of CD8+CD57+ T cells in acquired aplastic anemia. According to the study, genomic DNA was the template for TCR beta VDJ and CDR3 profiling. A single record per CDR3 protein comes from TCRdb applying MiXCR to the reads. The sample includes 150,000 to 200,000 distinct CDR3 sequences, roughly 65% of them seen just once. The sequenced patients had an expansion of CD8+CD57+ cells seen by flow cytometry. The sample consisted of sorted CD4+, CD8+, or CD8+CD57+ T cells (not recorded which) from PBMCs. Every receptor here comes from a human donor with aplastic anemia.

The V and J genes are TRBV15 and TRBJ2-7; 7 bases are a match to TRBD2. CDR1 is LNHNV and CDR2 is YYDKDF in the germline V gene (reference sequence). J gave up 4 bases and V 5 bases, and 5 bases lay outside the gene matches. The CDR3 consists of 13 residues. The CDR3 region has the DNA TGTGCCACCAGCTCTGAGCGGGAATACGAGCAGTACTTC. As protein: CATSSEREYEQYF.

J is TRBJ1-2 and V is TRBV2, with no clear D. Germline CDR1 reads SNHLY; CDR2 reads FYNNEI. V was pared by 1 base and J by 4 bases, with 13 bases between. The CDR3 has 15 amino acids. CDR3 sequence reads: CASSEDGSVSYGYTF. CDR3 bases: TGTGCCAGCAGTGAAGATGGTTCGGTGTCCTATGGCTACACCTTC.

The chain uses TRBV7-9 and TRBJ1-3; D unresolved. Per the germline V gene, CDR1 is SEHNR and CDR2 is FQNEAQ (reference sequence). V was pared by 0 bases and J by 0 bases, with 9 bases between. The CDR3 has 16 amino acids. The DNA for the CDR3 is TGTGCCAGCAGCTTAGCGAGCTCGGTCTCTGGAAACACCATATATTTT. Its translation is CASSLASSVSGNTIYF.

This chain joins TRBV29-1 and TRBJ2-5; 9 positions agree with TRBD1. The ends lost 7 bases at V and 3 bases at J; junction bases unmatched: 9. From germline, CDR1 is SQVTM and CDR2 ANQGSEA. This CDR3 contains 14 residues. CDR3 region: CSGTRGTGKETQYF. The CDR3 coding sequence is TGCAGCGGCACTCGGGGGACAGGGAAAGAGACCCAGTACTTC.

The chain combines TRBV20-1 with TRBJ1-1; D may be TRBD1 (6 bases). The CDR3 length is 15 residues. Germline-derived CDR1 and CDR2 are DFQATT and SNEGSKA (reference sequence). Trimming shortened V by 0 bases and J by 3 bases, and 14 bases separated the two germline ends. CDR3 bases: TGCAGTGCTAGAGATCTCGAGGGGGGCGACACTGAAGCTTTCTTT. Translation gives CSARDLEGGDTEAFF.

This clonotype was seen a few times. The J gene is TRBJ1-6, the V gene TRBV10-3; D might be TRBD1 (5 bases). V dropped 7 bases and J dropped 8 bases, with 12 bases sitting between them. This CDR3 is built from 13 residues. Germline values: CDR1 ENHRY, CDR2 SYGVKD. The CDR3 sequence: CAINGAWDSPLHF. CDR3 nucleotides: TGTGCCATCAATGGGGCCTGGGATTCACCCCTCCACTTT.

The rearrangement links TRBV7-2 to TRBJ2-5; 7 nucleotides match TRBD2. After removal of 3 bases from V and 5 bases from J, the junction contained 6 bases not matched to a gene. Germline V lookup: CDR1 SGHTA, CDR2 FQGNSA. The length of the CDR3 is 14 residues. The CDR3 protein is CASSFAGRGETQYF. In DNA, the CDR3 is TGTGCCAGCAGCTTCGCGGGGCGGGGGGAGACCCAGTACTTC.